The 13 T cell receptor beta chains given below trace back to one sample, sequenced in a study of cytomegalovirus exposure and HLA in healthy donors. Vbeta (60) and Jbeta (13) primers were used in the PCR. The assay was immunoSEQ multiplex PCR, and TCRdb's table has in-frame clones only and misses some. The sample contains about 160,000 clones, 60% to 85% of which appear only once. The sample comprised PBMCs. Source of these receptors: a woman aged 40 to 50 in good health and CMV-seronegative.

This chain connects TRBV27 to TRBJ1-1, with D possibly TRBD1 on 6 matching bases. Germline loops: CDR1 MNHEY, CDR2 SMNVEV (reference sequence). V gave up 3 bases and J gave up 7 bases, with 12 bases separating them. The CDR3 is 13 amino acids. The CDR3 nucleotides read TGTGCCAGCAGTTTGGGGGGGGGCTTTGAAGCTTTCTTT. Translation gives CASSLGGGFEAFF.

The gene calls are TRBV2 and TRBJ1-2; D is unresolved. CDR3 length: 12 amino acids. Germline CDR1 is SNHLY and CDR2 is FYNNEI. Trimming removed 6 bases at V and 8 bases at J, with 13 bases between. CDR3 sequence: CASSRRGWGYTF. CDR3 sequence (DNA): TGTGCCAGCAGCCGCAGAGGGTGGGGCTACACCTTC.

CDR3 in amino acids: CASMGGGSLLEQFF. Written as DNA, the CDR3 is TGTGCCAGCATGGGAGGGGGTTCCTTATTAGAGCAGTTCTTC. This rearrangement joins TRBV6-1 to TRBJ2-1; TRBD2 is a possible D gene (7 bases). Germline V CDR1 and CDR2: MNHNS, SASEGT. The V and J ends lost 7 bases and 10 bases respectively, with 20 bases between them. The CDR3 is 14 amino acids.

The CDR3 sequence is CASSFAPGLSYEQYF. The CDR3 DNA sequence: TGTGCCAGCTCATTTGCCCCGGGGTTGTCCTACGAGCAGTACTTC. The V and J genes are TRBV18 and TRBJ2-7, with a tentative D call TRBD2 (5 bases). Per germline, CDR1 KGHSH and CDR2 LQKENI. The CDR3 has 15 amino acids. V was shortened by 5 bases and J by 1 base, with 15 bases between the two germline ends.

The rearrangement uses TRBV7-9 and TRBJ2-7; 11 bases are a match to TRBD1. Germline V gives CDR1 SEHNR, CDR2 FQNEAQ (reference sequence). CDR3 length: 16 amino acids. V gave up 1 base and J gave up 5 bases; unmatched junction bases: 7. As DNA, the CDR3 is TGTGCCAGCAGCTTAGGCGGACAGGGGGCTTTCCACGAGCAGTACTTC. Translating gives CASSLGGQGAFHEQYF.

The rearrangement joins TRBV6-5 to TRBJ2-7; 12 nucleotides agree with TRBD1. Germline-derived CDR1 and CDR2 are MNHEY and SVGAGI. The length of the CDR3 is 14 residues. The V and J ends lost 4 bases and 7 bases, in that order; junction bases with no gene match: 5. CDR3 nucleotides: TGTGCCAGCAGTTGGGGACAGGGGGCGCGAGAGCAGTACTTC. Amino acid sequence: CASSWGQGAREQYF.

The rearrangement links TRBV6-6 to TRBJ1-4, with 8 bases that match TRBD1. V was pared by 5 bases and J by 5 bases, with 1 base of the junction left unmatched. Germline V gene data show CDR1 as MNHNY and CDR2 as SVGAGI (reference sequence). The CDR3 totals 13 residues. CDR3 in DNA: TGTGCCAGCAGTAACAGGGGGAATGAAAAACTGTTTTTT. It is translated as CASSNRGNEKLFF.

CDR3 in amino acids: CASTLYGYTF. The CDR3 DNA is TGTGCCAGCACCCTCTATGGCTACACCTTC. The chain has TRBV7-3 and TRBJ1-2; D is undetermined. Per the germline V gene, CDR1 is SGHTA and CDR2 is FQGTGA. The V gene lost 7 bases and the J gene lost 4 bases, with 4 bases spanning the gap. The CDR3 covers 10 residues.

CDR3 loop: CAPGGGSGTDTQYF. DNA of the CDR3: TGTGCCCCCGGGGGGGGTTCCGGCACAGATACGCAGTATTTT. This chain connects TRBV9 to TRBJ2-3, with TRBD2 matching over 8 bases. The V and J ends lost 10 bases and 1 base, in that order; junction bases with no gene match: 8. CDR1 is SGDLS, CDR2 YYNGEE, per germline. This CDR3 has 14 amino acids.

The J gene is TRBJ2-3, the V gene TRBV7-6, with TRBD2 identical over 9 bases. This CDR3 has 16 residues. The trim removed 2 bases at V and 7 bases at J, leaving 10 bases unmatched. Germline V CDR1 and CDR2: SGHVS, FNYEAQ. The CDR3 here is CASSLISRGGANTQYF. For the CDR3, the DNA is TGTGCCAGCAGCTTAATATCCCGCGGGGGGGCAAATACGCAGTATTTT.

With respect to this clone: One end of the junction does not line up with germline, which may come from a read error. This CDR3 reads CAGSFEGGYNEQFF. Here the CDR3 DNA reads TGTGCCGGCAGCTTCGAGGGTGGGTACAATGAGCAGTTCTTC. This rearrangement joins TRBV7-9 to TRBJ2-1, with D tentatively TRBD2 (5 bases). The CDR3 is made up of 14 amino acids. CDR1 and CDR2 from the germline V gene are SEHNR and FQNEAQ (reference sequence).

The rearrangement uses TRBV4-1 and TRBJ1-5; possibly TRBD1 for D (5 bases). Trimming removed 5 bases at V and 6 bases at J, with 14 bases between. This CDR3 comprises 14 residues. Looked up from germline, CDR1 is MGHRA and CDR2 is YSYEKL. The CDR3 is CASSTPGRGQPQHF. The CDR3 DNA follows: TGCGCCAGCAGCACTCCAGGGAGGGGTCAGCCCCAGCATTTT.

Remarks on this clone: The same CDR3 is also encoded by other DNA sequences in this sample. CDR3 coding DNA: TGTGCCAGCAGTTACTTAAGCGGGGGGGCCGACGAGCAGTACTTC. It codes for CASSYLSGGADEQYF. The genes are TRBV6-6 and TRBJ2-7; 10 nucleotides match TRBD2. Per germline, CDR1 MNHNY and CDR2 SVGAGI (reference sequence). V shed 1 base and J 5 bases; nucleotides not matched to a gene: 5. The CDR3 sequence is 15 residues long.